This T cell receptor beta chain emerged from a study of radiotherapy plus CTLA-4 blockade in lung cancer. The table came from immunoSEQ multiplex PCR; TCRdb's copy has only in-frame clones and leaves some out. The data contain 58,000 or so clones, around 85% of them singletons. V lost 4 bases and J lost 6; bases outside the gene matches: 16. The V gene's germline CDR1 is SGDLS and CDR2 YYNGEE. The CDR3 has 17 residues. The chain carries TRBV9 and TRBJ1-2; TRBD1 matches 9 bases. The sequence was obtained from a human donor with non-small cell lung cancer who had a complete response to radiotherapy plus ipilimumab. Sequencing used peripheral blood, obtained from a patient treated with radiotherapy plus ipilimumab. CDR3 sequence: CASSPTVRDRAGDGYTF. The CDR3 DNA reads TGTGCCAGCAGCCCAACGGTTCGGGACAGGGCCGGTGATGGCTACACCTTC. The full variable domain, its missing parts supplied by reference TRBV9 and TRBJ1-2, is DSGVTQTPKHLITATGQRVTLRCSPRSGDLSVYWYQQSLDQGLQFLIQYYNGEERAKGNILERFSAQQFPDLHSELNLSSLELGDSALYFCASSPTVRDRAGDGYTFGSGTRLTVV.